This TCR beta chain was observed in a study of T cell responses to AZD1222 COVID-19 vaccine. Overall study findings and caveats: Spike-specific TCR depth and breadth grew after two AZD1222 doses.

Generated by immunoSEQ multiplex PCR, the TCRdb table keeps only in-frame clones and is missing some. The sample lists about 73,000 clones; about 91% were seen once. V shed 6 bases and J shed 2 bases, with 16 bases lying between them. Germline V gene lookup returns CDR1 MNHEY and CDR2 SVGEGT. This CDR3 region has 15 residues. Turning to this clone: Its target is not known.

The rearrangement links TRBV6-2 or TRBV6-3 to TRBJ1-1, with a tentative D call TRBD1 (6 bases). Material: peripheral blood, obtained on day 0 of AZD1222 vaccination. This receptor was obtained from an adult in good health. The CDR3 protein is CASSPPTGLNTEAFF. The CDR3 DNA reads TGTGCCAGCAGCCCTCCCACAGGGCTAAACACTGAAGCTTTCTTT.